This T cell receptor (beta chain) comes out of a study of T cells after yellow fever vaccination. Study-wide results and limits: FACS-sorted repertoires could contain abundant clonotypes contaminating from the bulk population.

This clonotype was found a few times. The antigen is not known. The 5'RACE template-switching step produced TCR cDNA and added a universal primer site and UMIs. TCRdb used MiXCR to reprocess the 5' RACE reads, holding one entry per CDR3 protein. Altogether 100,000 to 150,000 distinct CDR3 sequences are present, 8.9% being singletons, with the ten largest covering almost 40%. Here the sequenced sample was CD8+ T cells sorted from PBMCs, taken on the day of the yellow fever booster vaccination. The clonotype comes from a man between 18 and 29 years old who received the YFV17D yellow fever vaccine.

The CDR3 nucleotides read TGTGCCAGCAGTTATTACAGAGGGTCTAACTATGGCTACACCTTC. It translates to CASSYYRGSNYGYTF. This chain joins TRBV6-5 and TRBJ1-2; unclear D gene. Trimming stripped 3 bases from V and 0 bases from J, with 11 bases between. This CDR3 region has 15 residues. Germline assignment: CDR1 MNHEY and CDR2 SVGAGI.